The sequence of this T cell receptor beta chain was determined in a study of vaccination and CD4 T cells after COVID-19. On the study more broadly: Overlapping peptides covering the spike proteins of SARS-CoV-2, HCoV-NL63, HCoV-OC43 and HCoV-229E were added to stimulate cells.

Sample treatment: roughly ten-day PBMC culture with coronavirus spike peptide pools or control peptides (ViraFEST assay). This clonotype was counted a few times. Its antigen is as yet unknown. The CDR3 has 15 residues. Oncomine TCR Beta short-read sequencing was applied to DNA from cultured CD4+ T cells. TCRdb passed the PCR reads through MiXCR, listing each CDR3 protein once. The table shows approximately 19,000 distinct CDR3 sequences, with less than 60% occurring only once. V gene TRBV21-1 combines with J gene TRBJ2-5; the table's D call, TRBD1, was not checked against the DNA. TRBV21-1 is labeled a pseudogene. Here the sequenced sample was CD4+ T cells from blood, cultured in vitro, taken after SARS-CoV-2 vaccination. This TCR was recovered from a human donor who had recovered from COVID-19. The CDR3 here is CASSTTHRDQETQYF. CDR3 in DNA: TGTGCCAGCAGCACTACCCACAGGGACCAAGAGACCCAGTACTTC.